These T cell receptor beta chains were read from a single sample in a study of beta chain features in type 1 diabetes. Using immunoSEQ multiplex PCR, the repertoire was profiled, and TCRdb retains in-frame clones only, with some absent. Of about 370,000 clones listed, roughly 9.8% were seen once; the top ten hold about 0.6%. The source material was central memory CD4+ T cells from blood. These receptors were collected from a man aged 30 to 45 with type 1 diabetes. Each CDR3 is given with its conserved first and last residue. Fields, in order: V gene, J gene, D gene, clone size, CDR3 DNA, CDR3 protein. D genes are given only for firm matches. Clone size is given for some rows only: seen once, a few or many times, or a class if the clone is expanded.

TRBV2	TRBJ2-5	TRBD2	NA	TGTGCCAGCGGATCAGGGACTAGCGTTGGTGAGACCCAGTACTTC	CASGSGTSVGETQYF
TRBV2	TRBJ2-7	NA	few	TGTGCCAGCAGTGACAGACCCTACGAGCAGTACTTC	CASSDRPYEQYF
TRBV6-1	TRBJ1-1	NA	NA	TGTGCCAGCAGTCCTCGCGATGAAGCTTTCTTT	CASSPRDEAFF
TRBV5-4	TRBJ2-7	NA	few	TGTGCCAGCAGCCAAGATCCCCTAAGCTCCTACGAGCAGTACTTC	CASSQDPLSSYEQYF
TRBV27	TRBJ1-2	TRBD1	NA	TGTGCCAGCAGCAAACAGGGGGTTCCTAACTATGGCTACACCTTC	CASSKQGVPNYGYTF
TRBV15	TRBJ2-7	TRBD1	few	TGTGCCACCAGCAGAGAGCAGGGGACAGGGGTCTACGAGCAGTACTTC	CATSREQGTGVYEQYF
TRBV6-5	TRBJ2-7	TRBD2	NA	TGTGCCAGCAGTTATCCTGCTAGCGGGCGCTACGAGCAGTACTTC	CASSYPASGRYEQYF
TRBV7-2	TRBJ2-2	NA	few	TGTGCCAGCTCTAACCTATTTAACACCGGGGAGCTGTTTTTT	CASSNLFNTGELFF
TRBV5-1	TRBJ1-1	TRBD1	NA	TGCGCCAGCAGCTTGGGACAGGGTTTGGCTGAAGCTTTCTTT	CASSLGQGLAEAFF
TRBV21-1	TRBJ2-7	NA	many	TGTGCCAGCAGCACCCAAAGTGACATCCGGGACAGGGGGCGATACGAGCAGTACTTC	CASSTQSDIRDRGRYEQYF
TRBV5-4	TRBJ2-3	NA	many	TGTGCCAGCGGCTCAGATACGCAGTATTTT	CASGSDTQYF
TRBV7-6	TRBJ2-2	TRBD1	many	TGTGCCAGCAGCTTAGGCCCGGGACAGGGAGCCGGGGAGCTGTTTTTT	CASSLGPGQGAGELFF
TRBV5-1	TRBJ1-2	NA	few	TGCGCCAGCAGCTTGGAAGGGAGACCCCACTATGGCTACACCTTC	CASSLEGRPHYGYTF
TRBV27	TRBJ1-5	TRBD1	few	TGTGCCAGCAGGTCCCTTTACTTCCAGGGGGGCAATCAGCCCCAGCATTTT	CASRSLYFQGGNQPQHF
TRBV4-3	TRBJ2-2	TRBD2	few	TGCGCCAGCAGCCAAGGGGTTGGCGGGGGGTTCGCCGGGGAGCTGTTTTTT	CASSQGVGGGFAGELFF
TRBV18	TRBJ1-1	TRBD1	NA	TGTGCCAGCTCACCACGGGACAGCCTGCGGACTGAAGCTTTCTTT	CASSPRDSLRTEAFF
TRBV29-1	TRBJ1-1	NA	few	TGCAGCGTTGAAGGACCCGGGGGAGCTTTCTTT	CSVEGPGGAFF
TRBV18	TRBJ2-2	NA	NA	TGTGCCAGCTCACCTGTGACAGTTAACACCGGGGAGCTGTTTTTT	CASSPVTVNTGELFF
TRBV5-1	TRBJ2-3	NA	NA	TGCGCCAGCAGCTTGGGCGGTTACACAGATACGCAGTATTTT	CASSLGGYTDTQYF
TRBV18	TRBJ2-2	NA	NA	TGTGCCAGCTCACCACTCGAAACGGCCGGGGAGCTGTTTTTT	CASSPLETAGELFF
TRBV7-2	TRBJ2-7	TRBD2	few	TGTGCCAGCAGCTTATCGGCTAGCGGGAGGGGCGTTAGCTACGAGCAGTACTTC	CASSLSASGRGVSYEQYF
TRBV28	TRBJ2-1	NA	NA	TGTGCCAGCAGTTTCTGGCAGAGGAATGAGCAGTTCTTC	CASSFWQRNEQFF
TRBV5-4	TRBJ2-6	NA	NA	TGTGCCAGCAGCTGGAGCTCTGGGGCCAACGTCCTGACTTTC	CASSWSSGANVLTF
TRBV5-4	TRBJ2-1	TRBD1	NA	TGTGCCAGCAGCTTGCGTGGACAGGGGAGGAATGAGCAGTTCTTC	CASSLRGQGRNEQFF
TRBV14	TRBJ2-7	TRBD2	many	TGTGCCAGCAGCCAGGGAGGACTAGCGGCAGGGTACGAGCAGTACTTC	CASSQGGLAAGYEQYF
TRBV9	TRBJ2-2	NA	few	TGTGCCAGCAGCGGGACACCTGTATTGAACACCGGGGAGCTGTTTTTT	CASSGTPVLNTGELFF
TRBV4-2	TRBJ2-4	TRBD2	many	TGTGCCAGCAGCAATAGCGGGAGGGCCGGAGACATTCAGTACTTC	CASSNSGRAGDIQYF
TRBV18	TRBJ2-3	TRBD2	NA	TGTGCCAGCTCACCAACGGGGGGAGATACGCAGTATTTC	CASSPTGGDTQYF
TRBV19	TRBJ1-5	NA	few	TGTGCCAGTAGTATCCAACCCACCAGCGGTCAGCCCCAGCATTTT	CASSIQPTSGQPQHF
TRBV30	TRBJ2-3	NA	NA	TGTGCCTGGACGGGCAGGACAGCAGATACGCAGTATTTT	CAWTGRTADTQYF
TRBV21-1	TRBJ2-2	NA	NA	TGTGCCAGCAGCAAAGAGGGACAGATTACCGGGGAGCTGTTTTTT	CASSKEGQITGELFF
TRBV6-5	TRBJ2-2	NA	few	TGTGCCAGCAGGAATAGCGGAACGTACACCGGGGAGCTGTTTTTT	CASRNSGTYTGELFF
TRBV2	TRBJ1-4	TRBD1	many	TGTGCCAGCGGGAGGGACAGGTCTGAAAAACTGTTTTTT	CASGRDRSEKLFF
TRBV2	TRBJ1-1	TRBD1	few	TGTGCCAGCGGGGACAGGTCGGGCACTGAAGCTTTCTTT	CASGDRSGTEAFF
TRBV18	TRBJ1-4	NA	NA	TGTGCCAGCTCACGAGGATTAACAACTAATGAAAAACTGTTTTTT	CASSRGLTTNEKLFF
TRBV6-6	TRBJ2-7	TRBD2	NA	TGTGCCAGCAGTGGCGGGAGGACACACTACGAGCAGTACTTC	CASSGGRTHYEQYF
TRBV7-8	TRBJ2-3	NA	NA	TGTGCCAGCACCCCCGGACTGGGAAACACAGATACGCAGTATTTT	CASTPGLGNTDTQYF
TRBV19	TRBJ2-5	TRBD2	few	TGTGCCAGTAGTTCTGGACTAGCGGGCCGACAAGAGACCCAGTACTTC	CASSSGLAGRQETQYF
TRBV6-6	TRBJ1-1	NA	NA	TGTGCCAGCAGTCTCCTCCCCACCAACACTGAAGCTTTCTTT	CASSLLPTNTEAFF
TRBV4-3	TRBJ2-1	NA	many	TGCGCCAGCAGCCACTTGGACGTGGTTACCTACAATGAGCAGTTCTTC	CASSHLDVVTYNEQFF
TRBV25-1	TRBJ2-5	NA	NA	TGTGCCAGCAGCTTCCCCCGGGGGACCCAGTACTTC	CASSFPRGTQYF
TRBV28	TRBJ1-4	NA	NA	TGTGCCAGCAGTCGGGACACAAGTAATGAAAAACTGTTTTTT	CASSRDTSNEKLFF
TRBV25-1	TRBJ2-2	NA	few	TGTGCCAGCAGTGAAAACGGGCCGGGACCGTCGAACACCGGGGAGCTGTTTTTT	CASSENGPGPSNTGELFF
TRBV18	TRBJ1-2	NA	few	TGTGCCAGCTCACCACCCGCGGATTGGGATGGCTACACCTTC	CASSPPADWDGYTF
TRBV30	TRBJ2-4	TRBD2	many	TGTGCCTGGAGTGTAGAACGGGGAGGGAACATTCAGTACTTC	CAWSVERGGNIQYF
TRBV28	TRBJ2-3	TRBD2	NA	TGTGCCAGCAGGGACCTAGCGGGGTGGGTTACGCAGTATTTT	CASRDLAGWVTQYF
TRBV10-3	TRBJ2-7	NA	NA	TGTGCCATCAGTGCGCAACATGACGGGGGATACGAGCAGTACTTC	CAISAQHDGGYEQYF
TRBV7-2	TRBJ2-1	TRBD2	NA	TGTGCCAGCAGCTTACTAGCGGGAGGCAAAGAGCAGTTCTTC	CASSLLAGGKEQFF
TRBV5-1	TRBJ2-1	NA	many	TGCGCCAGCAGCTTGAACAGCTACAATGAGCAGTTCTTC	CASSLNSYNEQFF
TRBV5-1	TRBJ2-7	NA	few	TGCGCCAGCAGCTTGGAAATGCAGTCTTTCTACGAGCAGTACTTC	CASSLEMQSFYEQYF
TRBV29-1	TRBJ2-6	NA	many	TGCAGCACAGGGTCTGCTGCCTCTGGGGCCAACGTCCTGACTTTC	CSTGSAASGANVLTF
TRBV30	TRBJ2-1	TRBD1	few	TGTGCCTGGAGGCGATGGACAGGGGCTCGTAATGAGCAGTTCTTC	CAWRRWTGARNEQFF
TRBV28	TRBJ1-4	NA	once	TGTGCCAGCAGCCGGGACGTCAGGAATGAAAAACTGTTTTTT	CASSRDVRNEKLFF